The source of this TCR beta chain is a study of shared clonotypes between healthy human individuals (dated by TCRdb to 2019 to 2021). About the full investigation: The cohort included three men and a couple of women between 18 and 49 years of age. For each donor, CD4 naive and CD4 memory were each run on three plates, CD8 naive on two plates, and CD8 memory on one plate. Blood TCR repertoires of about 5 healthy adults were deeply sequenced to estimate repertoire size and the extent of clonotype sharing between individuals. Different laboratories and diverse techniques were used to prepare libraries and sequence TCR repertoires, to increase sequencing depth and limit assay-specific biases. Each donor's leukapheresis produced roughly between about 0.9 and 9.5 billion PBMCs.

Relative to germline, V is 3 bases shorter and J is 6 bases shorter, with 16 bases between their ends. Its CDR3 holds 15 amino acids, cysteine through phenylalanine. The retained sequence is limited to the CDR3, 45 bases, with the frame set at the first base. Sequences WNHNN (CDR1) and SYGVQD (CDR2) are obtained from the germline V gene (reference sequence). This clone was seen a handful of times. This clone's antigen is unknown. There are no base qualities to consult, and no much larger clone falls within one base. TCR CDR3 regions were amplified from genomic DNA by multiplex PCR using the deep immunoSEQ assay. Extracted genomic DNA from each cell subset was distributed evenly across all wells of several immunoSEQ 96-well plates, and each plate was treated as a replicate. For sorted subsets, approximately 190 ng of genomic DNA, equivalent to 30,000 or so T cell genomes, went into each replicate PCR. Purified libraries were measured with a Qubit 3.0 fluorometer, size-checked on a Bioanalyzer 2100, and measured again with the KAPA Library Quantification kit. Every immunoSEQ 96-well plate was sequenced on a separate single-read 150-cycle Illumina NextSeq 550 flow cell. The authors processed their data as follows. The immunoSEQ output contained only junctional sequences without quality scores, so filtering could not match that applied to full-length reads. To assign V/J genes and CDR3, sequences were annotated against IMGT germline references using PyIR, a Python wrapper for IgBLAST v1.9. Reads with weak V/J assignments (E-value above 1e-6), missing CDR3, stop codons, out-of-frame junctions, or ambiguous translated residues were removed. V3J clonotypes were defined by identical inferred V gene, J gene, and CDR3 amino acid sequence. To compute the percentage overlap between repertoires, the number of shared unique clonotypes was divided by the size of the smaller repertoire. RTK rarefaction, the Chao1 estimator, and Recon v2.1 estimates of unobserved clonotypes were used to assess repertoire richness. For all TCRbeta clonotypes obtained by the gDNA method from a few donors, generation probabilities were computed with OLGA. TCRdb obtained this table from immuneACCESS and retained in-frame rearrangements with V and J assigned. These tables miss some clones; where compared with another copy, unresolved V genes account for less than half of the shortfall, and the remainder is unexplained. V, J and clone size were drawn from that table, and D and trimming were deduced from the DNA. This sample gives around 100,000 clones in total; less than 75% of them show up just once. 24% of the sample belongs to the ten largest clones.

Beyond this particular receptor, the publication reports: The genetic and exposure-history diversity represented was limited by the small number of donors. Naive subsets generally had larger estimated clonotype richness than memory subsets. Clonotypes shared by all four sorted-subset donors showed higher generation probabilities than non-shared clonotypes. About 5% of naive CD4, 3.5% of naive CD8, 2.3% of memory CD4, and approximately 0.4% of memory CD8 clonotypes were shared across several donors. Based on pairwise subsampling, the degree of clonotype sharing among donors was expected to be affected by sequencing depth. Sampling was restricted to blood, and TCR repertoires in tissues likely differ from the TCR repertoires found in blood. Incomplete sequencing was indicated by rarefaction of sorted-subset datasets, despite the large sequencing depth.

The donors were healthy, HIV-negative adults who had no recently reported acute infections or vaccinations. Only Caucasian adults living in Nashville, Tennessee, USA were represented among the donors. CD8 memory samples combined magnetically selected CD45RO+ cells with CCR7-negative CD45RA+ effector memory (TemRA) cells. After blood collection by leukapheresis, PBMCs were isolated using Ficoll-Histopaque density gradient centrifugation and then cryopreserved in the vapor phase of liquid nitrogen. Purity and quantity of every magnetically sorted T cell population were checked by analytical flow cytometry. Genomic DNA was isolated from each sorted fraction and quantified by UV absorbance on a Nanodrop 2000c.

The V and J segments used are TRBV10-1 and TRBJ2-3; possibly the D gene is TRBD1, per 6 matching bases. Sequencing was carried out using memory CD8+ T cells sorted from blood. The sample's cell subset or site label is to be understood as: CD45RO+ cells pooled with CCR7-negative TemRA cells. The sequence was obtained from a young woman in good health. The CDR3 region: CASSEGGDRTDTQYF. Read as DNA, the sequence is TGCGCCAGCAGTGAAGGAGGAGACAGGACCGATACGCAGTATTTT.